This TCR beta chain derives from a study of blood T cell repertoires in COVID-19. Study-wide background: Samples taken during acute and convalescent COVID-19 were collected in the United States, Italy and Spain.

The protocol was immunoSEQ multiplex PCR, while the TCRdb copy is restricted to in-frame clones and leaves out a portion. Of more than 75,000 clones listed, 85% to 90% are singletons. Sample: peripheral blood. The TCR comes from an elderly woman with active COVID-19.

The CDR3 DNA sequence: TGTGCCAGCAGCTTAATACTAGCGGGTTCGGGCGAGCAGTACTTC. It is translated as CASSLILAGSGEQYF. This sequence joins TRBV7-6 and TRBJ2-7; TRBD2 matches 9 bases. There are 15 residues in the CDR3. The V and J ends lost 2 bases and 6 bases, in that order; junction bases with no gene match: 8. CDR1 and CDR2 from the germline V gene are SGHVS and FNYEAQ.